This T cell receptor beta chain was documented in a study of shared clonotypes between healthy human individuals. Deep was the level at which the assay was run. Generated by immunoSEQ multiplex PCR, the TCRdb table keeps only in-frame clones and is missing some. The sample lists about 490,000 clones, 78% seen once, with 12% in the top ten. The sample taken for sequencing was PBMCs. The clonotype originates from a woman aged 40 to 55 in good health. Some clones in this sample may be carry-over from other donors' samples.

The CDR3 region is CASSTHPGLPHYEQYF. The CDR3, as DNA: TGTGCCAGTAGTACCCACCCGGGACTACCCCACTACGAGCAGTACTTC. The rearrangement joins TRBV19 to TRBJ2-7; 7 positions match TRBD2. Germline assignment: CDR1 LNHDA and CDR2 SQIVND (reference sequence). Losses at the gene ends were 4 bases for V and 3 bases for J; bases not matched to a gene: 12. CDR3 length: 16 residues.